This T cell receptor (beta chain) was sequenced during a study of blood T cells in healthy people across ages. Next came a second PCR, run for about 6 to 12 cycles, which used a sample-barcoded 5' primer along with a J-beta primer mix. A single record per CDR3 protein comes from TCRdb applying MiXCR to the 5' RACE reads. The data hold fewer than 900,000 distinct CDR3 sequences, with roughly 35% observed a single time. Germline V gene sequence: CDR1 SQVTM, CDR2 ANQGSEA. CDR3 size: 12 residues. Trimming removed 7 bases from V and 5 bases from J, with 14 bases in between. This sequence was found in a man aged 18 to 30 in good health. The material sequenced was blood. The chain recombines TRBV29-1 with TRBJ1-2; D may be TRBD1 (5 bases). The chain's CDR3 is CSALAGRYGYTF. As DNA, the CDR3 is TGCAGCGCCCTGGCAGGGAGGTATGGCTACACCTTC.